Included here is one TCR beta chain sequence, with context. The antigen is not known. These data originate in a study of cytomegalovirus exposure and HLA in healthy donors. Study information: Previous work identified some 120 million unique TCR beta sequences from about 179 million T cells. Caucasian-associated ancestry cluster membership applied to under 85% of approximately 420 genotyped donors. The study, taken as a whole, reports: Fewer N-insertions than the roughly 670-donor mean were reportedly shown by an Asian-associated ancestry cluster in a later analysis.

Donors consisted of healthy bone marrow donors. This CDR3 is built from 14 residues. Between the trimmed V and J ends, which lost 1 base and 5 bases, there was a span of 11 bases. Germline CDR1 and CDR2: MDHEN and SYDVKM. Primers included in the PCR were 60 Vbeta and 13 Jbeta primers. The method was immunoSEQ multiplex PCR; TCRdb's version includes in-frame clones alone and lacks a portion of them. The sample lists 140,000 to 150,000 clones, about 80% seen once, with about 2.2% in the top ten. The V gene is TRBV28, the J gene TRBJ1-2; D is uncertain. What was sequenced was PBMCs. This receptor was obtained from a woman aged 18-29 years in good health and CMV-seropositive. CDR3 protein: CASSLLPGSYGYTF. The CDR3, as DNA: TGTGCCAGCAGTTTATTGCCAGGATCTTATGGCTACACCTTC.